The T cell receptor (beta chain) under discussion was sequenced for a study of OX40 agonist ivuxolimab in advanced cancers. Whole-study context: Patients were under 90% male with ages roughly 20 to 85, mean about 65.

V dropped 8 bases and J dropped 5 bases, with 12 bases sitting between them. From germline, CDR1 is LNHDA and CDR2 SQIVND (reference sequence). CDR3 length equals 13 residues. This clone was counted a single time. Here immunoSEQ multiplex PCR was the method, and the copy in TCRdb shows in-frame clones only, minus some. Of about 15,000 clones listed, about 93% were seen once; the top ten hold roughly 22%. The sequences come from CD4+ or CD8+ T cells sorted from blood, collected in a trial of the OX40 agonist ivuxolimab. The clonotype was recovered from an adult with an advanced solid tumor such as melanoma, head and neck, liver or kidney cancer. This chain joins TRBV19 and TRBJ2-2; D might be TRBD1 or TRBD2, each matching 5 bases. Here the CDR3 reads CASGWGGTGELFF. CDR3 in DNA: TGTGCCAGTGGATGGGGCGGGACCGGGGAGCTGTTTTTT. The whole variable domain, filled in from reference TRBV19 and TRBJ2-2, reads DGGITQSPKYLFRKEGQNVTLSCEQNLNHDAMYWYRQDPGQGLRLIYYSQIVNDFQKGDIAEGYSVSREKKESFPLTVTSAQKNPTAFYLCASGWGGTGELFFGEGSRLTVL.